This T cell receptor beta chain appears in the sequencing data of a study of technical replicates of blood from a few donors. Germline V gene sequence: CDR1 SEHNR, CDR2 FQNEAQ (reference sequence). Trimming took 5 bases from V and 5 from J; bases not matched to a gene: 12. This CDR3 has 16 amino acids. Sequencing was performed with immunoSEQ multiplex PCR; in TCRdb, only in-frame clones are kept and a portion is missing. This table has approximately 73,000 clones, 85% to 95% appearing once. The chain combines TRBV7-9 with TRBJ2-5, with TRBD2 matching over 9 bases. This TCR was recovered from a human donor in good health. The specimen sequenced was T cells isolated from PBMCs. CDR3: CASSPGGGRALETQYF. The DNA of the CDR3 is TGTGCCAGCAGCCCCGGGGGCGGGAGGGCCCTTGAGACCCAGTACTTC.